Shown below are 20 T cell receptor beta chains from a single sample sequenced in a study of early T cells in non-severe SARS-CoV-2 infection. MiXCR was run by TCRdb on the 5' RACE reads, yielding one entry per CDR3 protein. The table lists about 50,000 distinct CDR3 sequences, less than 9.5% of them singletons, with about 4.2% in the top ten. The sequenced sample was whole blood. Receptors originate from an adult who was a healthcare worker with PCR-confirmed SARS-CoV-2 infection or an uninfected control (not recorded which).

Many counts were recorded for this clonotype. The chain is built from TRBV20-1 and TRBJ2-1, with 9 nucleotides matching TRBD1. This CDR3 is 11 amino acids long. Losses at the gene ends were 5 bases for V and 16 bases for J; bases not matched to a gene: 9. CDR1 and CDR2 from the germline V gene are DFQATT and SNEGSKA (reference sequence). The chain's CDR3 is CSARTGDVNFF. CDR3 sequence (DNA): TGCAGTGCTCGGACAGGGGACGTCAACTTCTTC.

There are a few counts of this clonotype. The chain has TRBV5-1 and TRBJ1-4; D is perhaps TRBD1 (6 bases). The CDR3 has 14 residues. The V gene's germline CDR1 is SGHRS and CDR2 YFSETQ. Between the trimmed V and J ends, which lost 1 base and 5 bases, there was a span of 9 bases. CDR3 DNA: TGCGCCAGCAGCTTGACCAGGGGCAATGAAAAACTGTTTTTT. Protein: CASSLTRGNEKLFF.

The rearrangement uses TRBV25-1 and TRBJ1-1, with TRBD1 identical over 7 bases. The trim removed 3 bases at V and 4 bases at J, leaving 11 bases unmatched. CDR1 is MGHDK and CDR2 is SYGVNS in the germline V gene. The CDR3 contains 16 residues. CDR3 in amino acids: CASSDPAETGSTEAFF. The CDR3 DNA sequence: TGTGCCAGCAGTGATCCTGCAGAGACAGGGAGCACTGAAGCTTTCTTT.

This clonotype was counted only a few times. V is TRBV7-8 and J is TRBJ1-5; D unclear. Germline V gene data show CDR1 as SGHVS and CDR2 as FQNEAQ. This CDR3 has 14 residues. V dropped 6 bases and J dropped 3 bases, with 12 bases sitting between them. CDR3 in amino acids: CASRPRGSNQPQHF. DNA for the CDR3: TGTGCCAGCAGGCCCAGAGGTTCCAATCAGCCCCAGCATTTT.

The chain joins TRBV4-2 to TRBJ1-5, with a possible D match to TRBD1 (5 bases). Germline loops: CDR1 LGHNA, CDR2 YNFKEQ. V was cut by 0 bases and J by 7 bases, with 13 bases left in between. The CDR3 spans 15 residues. This CDR3 reads CASSQDAPGDQPQHF. CDR3 bases: TGTGCCAGCAGCCAAGATGCGCCGGGGGACCAGCCCCAGCATTTT.

This clonotype was seen more than once but under ten times. V is TRBV30 and J is TRBJ2-3, with D uncertain. V lost 4 bases and J 0 bases, leaving 5 bases between the germline ends. CDR1 is GTSNPN, CDR2 SVGIG, per germline (reference sequence). The CDR3 extends over 12 amino acids. The CDR3 region has the DNA TGTGCCTGGACCCGTAGCACAGATACGCAGTATTTT. This sequence encodes CAWTRSTDTQYF.

This clonotype turned up a few times. The chain has TRBV29-1 and TRBJ2-3; D not resolved. Germline CDR1 and CDR2: SQVTM and ANQGSEA. CDR3 size: 13 residues. With 1 base removed from V and 9 bases from J, the gap between germline ends came to 14 bases. CDR3 in amino acids: CSVEGNALVTQYF. Written as DNA, the CDR3 is TGCAGCGTTGAAGGGAATGCTCTAGTCACGCAGTATTTT.

This clonotype turned up a few times. The chain has TRBV27 and TRBJ2-3; D gene uncertain. Trimming removed 5 bases at V and 2 bases at J, with 8 bases between. The CDR3 is 13 amino acids. Germline-derived CDR1 and CDR2 are MNHEY and SMNVEV (reference sequence). CDR3 coding DNA: TGTGCCAGCAGTCCCCCAAACACAGATACGCAGTATTTT. As protein: CASSPPNTDTQYF.

The V and J genes are TRBV28 and TRBJ2-5; 16 nucleotides agree with TRBD2. Germline trimming cut 5 bases from V and 5 bases from J; bases unmatched to any gene: 17. Germline CDR1 MDHEN, CDR2 SYDVKM. There are 20 residues in the CDR3. DNA for the CDR3: TGTGCCAGCAGTCCTCGAGGCCCCGGGACTAGCGGGAGGGCCGGGGAGACCCAGTACTTC. Amino acids: CASSPRGPGTSGRAGETQYF.

This clonotype was counted only a few times. The rearrangement joins TRBV20-1 to TRBJ2-7, with 7 bases aligning to TRBD1. The CDR3 is made up of 12 amino acids. Per the germline V gene, CDR1 is DFQATT and CDR2 is SNEGSKA (reference sequence). Unmatched junction bases numbered 4, after V lost 3 bases and J lost 5 bases. CDR3 amino acids: CSASQTGNEQYF. The DNA for the CDR3 is TGCAGTGCTAGCCAGACAGGGAACGAGCAGTACTTC.

The V gene is TRBV2, the J gene TRBJ2-1; D tentatively reads TRBD1 or TRBD2 (6 bases each). Trimming stripped 8 bases from V and 5 bases from J, with 16 bases between. CDR1 and CDR2 from the germline V gene are SNHLY and FYNNEI. This CDR3 has 14 residues. CDR3 protein: CASLGRGGNNEQFF. CDR3 bases: TGTGCCAGCCTTGGCAGGGGAGGCAACAATGAGCAGTTCTTC.

This clonotype showed up just a few times. The rearrangement links TRBV7-9 to TRBJ2-7; D may correspond to TRBD1 or TRBD2 (5 bases each). The CDR3 contains 18 residues. Germline V CDR1 and CDR2: SEHNR, FQNEAQ (reference sequence). V was shortened by 0 bases and J by 3 bases, with 21 bases between the two germline ends. For the CDR3, the DNA is TGTGCCAGCAGCTTAGCAGGGACCGCAAGTTCCGGCCACTACGAGCAGTACTTC. Protein product: CASSLAGTASSGHYEQYF. The full variable domain, with the rest looked up from reference TRBV7-9 and TRBJ2-7, is DTGVSQNPRHKITKRGQNVTFRCDPISEHNRLYWYRQTLGQGPEFLTYFQNEAQLEKSRLLSDRFSAERPKGSFSTLEIQRTEQGDSAMYLCASSLAGTASSGHYEQYFGPGTRLTVT.

This clonotype was counted ten times or more. J is TRBJ1-2 and V is TRBV20-1; 9 nucleotides align to TRBD1. The V segment lost 5 bases and the J segment 5 bases; nucleotides outside the gene matches: 6. The CDR3 has 13 amino acids. Germline loops: CDR1 DFQATT, CDR2 SNEGSKA (reference sequence). The CDR3 DNA is TGCAGTGCTGGGACAGGGCCTCTATATGGCTACACCTTC. Translation gives CSAGTGPLYGYTF.

V gene TRBV10-3 combines with J gene TRBJ2-2; possibly TRBD1 for D (6 bases). V shed 7 bases and J shed 5 bases, with 17 bases lying between them. Per the germline V gene, CDR1 is ENHRY and CDR2 is SYGVKD. This CDR3 is built from 15 residues. CDR3 bases: TGTGCCATCAATTCCGAACAGGGTGCAACCGGGGAGCTGTTTTTT. It specifies CAINSEQGATGELFF.

This clonotype showed up just a few times. The CDR3 is CASSQDPRDRAMNTEAFF. The CDR3 DNA reads as TGCGCCAGCAGCCAAGATCCCCGGGACAGGGCGATGAACACTGAAGCTTTCTTT. The V gene is TRBV4-1, the J gene TRBJ1-1; 9 bases are shared with TRBD1. Per germline, CDR1 MGHRA and CDR2 YSYEKL. This CDR3 has 18 amino acids. J lost 0 bases, V lost 0 bases, and 8 bases had no gene match.

This clonotype was observed many times. This rearrangement joins TRBV20-1 to TRBJ2-5, with D unresolved. CDR3 length: 14 residues. Per germline, CDR1 DFQATT and CDR2 SNEGSKA (reference sequence). V dropped 3 bases and J dropped 7 bases, with 18 bases sitting between them. This CDR3 reads CSARLNVRMGTQYF. CDR3 in DNA: TGCAGTGCTAGGTTGAACGTCCGGATGGGGACCCAGTACTTC.

In its sample, this clonotype was seen a few times. V usage is TRBV27 and J usage is TRBJ2-1; 11 bases are a match to TRBD1. This CDR3 contains 15 residues. Germline V gene sequence: CDR1 MNHEY, CDR2 SMNVEV (reference sequence). J lost 12 bases, V lost 2 bases, and 9 bases had no gene match. In DNA, the CDR3 is TGTGCCAGCAGTTTAGGGACAGGGGGTTCGGTCGGGCAGTTCTTC. It yields the protein CASSLGTGGSVGQFF.

This chain connects TRBV2 to TRBJ2-1; 7 bases map to TRBD2. From germline, CDR1 is SNHLY and CDR2 FYNNEI. This CDR3 is built from 14 residues. The ends lost 6 bases at V and 5 bases at J; junction bases unmatched: 7. The CDR3 bases are TGTGCCAGCAGCGTGGGAGGGGTGAACAATGAGCAGTTCTTC. It translates to CASSVGGVNNEQFF.

This clonotype has only a few counts. The CDR3 reads CASSLAREETQYF. The CDR3 DNA reads as TGTGCCAGCAGCTTGGCCAGGGAGGAGACCCAGTACTTC. This chain links TRBV5-6 with TRBJ2-5, with D possibly being TRBD1 or TRBD2 (5 bases each). Per germline, CDR1 SGHDT and CDR2 YYEEEE. The CDR3 is 13 residues long. Trimming took off 0 bases at V and 5 bases at J, with 8 bases between the two ends.

V usage is TRBV11-2 and J usage is TRBJ2-5; D perhaps matches TRBD2 (6 bases). Germline CDR1 is SGHAT and CDR2 is FQNNGV. The CDR3 length is 14 residues. V was shortened by 5 bases and J by 3 bases, with 13 bases between the two germline ends. The CDR3 loop reads CASSTNRREETQYF. The DNA for the CDR3 is TGTGCCAGCAGCACTAATCGGAGGGAAGAGACCCAGTACTTC.